The clone carrying this TCR beta chain has more than one count but fewer than ten. These data come from a study of cytomegalovirus exposure and HLA in healthy donors. V was shortened by 5 bases and J by 3 bases, with 8 bases between the two germline ends. Germline V lookup: CDR1 SGHTA, CDR2 FQGNSA. CDR3 length equals 12 residues. Primers included in the PCR were 60 Vbeta and 13 Jbeta primers. Generated by immunoSEQ multiplex PCR, the TCRdb table keeps only in-frame clones and is missing some. The sample includes more than 85,000 clones, approximately 86% of them seen just once. The chain links TRBV7-2 to TRBJ2-7; D gene uncertain. The origin of this receptor is a man aged 35-49 years in good health and CMV-seronegative. Material: PBMCs. The CDR3 DNA reads TGTGCCAGCAGCCGTTTGAGCTACGAGCAGTACTTC. It encodes CASSRLSYEQYF.